The T cell receptor (beta chain) under discussion was sequenced for a study of shared clonotypes between healthy human individuals. Study-wide background: The plates for each donor numbered three CD4 naive, three CD4 memory, two CD8 naive and one CD8 memory. General study results and limits: Memory subsets generally showed smaller estimated richness than naive subsets did.

Investigators divided CD4+ cells into CD45RA+ naive and CD45RA-negative memory subsets. TCRdb's table, derived via immunoSEQ multiplex PCR, lists solely in-frame clones and lacks some. The sample holds approximately 2.3 million clones; more than 85% are singletons and the top ten take 0.39%. CDR3 length: 14 residues. With 5 bases removed from V and 4 bases from J, the gap between germline ends came to 12 bases. Germline CDR1 is SEHNR and CDR2 is FQNEAQ (reference sequence). Points on this clone: Its target is unknown.

The sequence came from a man younger than 35 in good health. Some clones in this sample may be carry-over from other donors' samples. V gene TRBV7-9 combines with J gene TRBJ1-5; D remains unclear. Material for sequencing was naive CD4+ T cells from PBMCs. Subset in this sample: CD45RA+ positively selected. CDR3 sequence reads: CASSPVGRNQPQHF. CDR3 nucleotide sequence: TGTGCCAGCAGCCCCGTGGGGAGAAATCAGCCCCAGCATTTT.